This T cell receptor beta chain originates from a study of siplizumab effects on memory and regulatory T cells. Overall study results and limits: Researchers could map only a minor fraction of alloreactive clones to unstimulated subsets. Proliferating CD4+ or CD8+ clones, roughly 80-96% of them, lacked an assignable naive or memory phenotype.

The repertoire was sequenced with immunoSEQ multiplex PCR; TCRdb's copy has only in-frame clones and lacks some. The sample contains about 82,000 clones, approximately 86% of which appear only once. Germline CDR1 and CDR2: SGHVS and FNYEAQ. The CDR3 sequence is 18 residues long. The V and J ends lost 5 bases and 1 base respectively, with 23 bases between them. Worth noting for this clone: What it recognizes is unknown.

The rearrangement uses TRBV7-6 and TRBJ1-2; D perhaps matches TRBD1 (5 bases). Sequenced material: Tregs sorted from blood. The clonotype comes from a human donor in good health. CDR3 coding DNA: TGTGCCAGCAGCGCACGGACACGGGGTAGGCTGGGTAACTATGGCTACACCTTC. It specifies CASSARTRGRLGNYGYTF. The complete variable domain, with remaining parts taken from reference TRBV7-6 and TRBJ1-2, reads GAGVSQSPRYKVTKRGQDVALRCDPISGHVSLYWYRQALGQGPEFLTYFNYEAQQDKSGLPNDRFSAERPEGSISTLTIQRTEQRDSAMYRCASSARTRGRLGNYGYTFGSGTRLTVV.